What follows are 5 T cell receptor beta chains derived from one specimen sequenced in a study of shared T cell receptors in the human thymus. Sequencing used immunoSEQ multiplex PCR; TCRdb keeps in-frame clones, though not all of them. In the table there are over 450,000 clones, roughly 74% of which are singletons. This same sample was also taken into another study, of human thymus T cells.

Sequencing was carried out using thymocytes. Receptors were obtained from a boy in the first two years of life with a congenital heart defect.

The genes are TRBV5-1 and TRBJ2-3; TRBD2 matches 10 bases. Germline V CDR1 and CDR2: SGHRS, YFSETQ. V shed 0 bases, J shed 0 bases, and the junction held 10 bases outside the gene matches. The CDR3 sequence is 19 residues long. Here the CDR3 DNA reads TGCGCCAGCAGCTTGGAGCCTAGCGGGAGTAGGATTAGCACAGATACGCAGTATTTT. Protein sequence: CASSLEPSGSRISTDTQYF.

This rearrangement joins TRBV7-6 to TRBJ2-2; 7 bases match TRBD2. The CDR3 is made up of 15 amino acids. Germline CDR1 is SGHVS and CDR2 is FNYEAQ. V trimming: 3 bases; J trimming: 4 bases; junction bases outside the gene matches: 5. The CDR3 DNA reads as TGTGCCAGCAGCTTTAGGCGGGGGAGCACCGGGGAGCTGTTTTTT. Translating gives CASSFRRGSTGELFF.

The chain joins TRBV5-1 to TRBJ2-5; 14 bases match TRBD2. The CDR3 sequence is 17 residues long. With 3 bases clipped from V and 4 bases from J, the junction kept 8 bases outside the gene matches. Germline V gene data show CDR1 as SGHRS and CDR2 as YFSETQ. CDR3 protein: CASSSGTSGSWGETQYF. CDR3 DNA sequence: TGCGCCAGCAGCTCCGGGACTAGCGGGAGCTGGGGAGAGACCCAGTACTTC.

The rearrangement uses TRBV5-1 and TRBJ2-3; 9 bases match TRBD2. Germline V gene sequence: CDR1 SGHRS, CDR2 YFSETQ. The CDR3 contains 17 residues. After removal of 1 base from V and 0 bases from J, the junction contained 6 bases not matched to a gene. CDR3 nucleotide sequence: TGCGCCAGCAGCTTGAGTACTAGCGGGCCTAGCACAGATACGCAGTATTTT. This encodes CASSLSTSGPSTDTQYF.

This clone has only a few counts. This chain uses TRBV4-3 with TRBJ2-1, with 10 positions matching TRBD2. The CDR3 covers 17 residues. Germline values: CDR1 LGHNA, CDR2 YSLEER. With V trimmed by 0 bases and J by 6 bases, 8 bases remained unmatched. This CDR3 is CASSQDLASGRCNEQFF. In nucleotides, the CDR3 is TGCGCCAGCAGCCAAGATCTCGCTAGCGGGAGATGCAATGAGCAGTTCTTC.